This TCR beta chain was sequenced for a study of T-cell reconstitution after alpha-beta-depleted transplantation in children. This clonotype was observed a few times. The germline V and J ends were trimmed by 4 bases and 2 bases, with 18 bases remaining between them. This CDR3 has 17 residues. CDR1 is SGHRS, CDR2 YFSETQ, per germline. The TCRbeta library was prepared with unique molecular identifiers. A single record per CDR3 protein comes from TCRdb applying MiXCR to the PCR reads. The sample lists 200,000 or so distinct CDR3 sequences, approximately 7% occurring once. This chain uses TRBV5-1 with TRBJ2-2, with D possibly being TRBD1 (6 bases). This receptor was obtained from a boy younger than 10 with acute lymphoblastic leukemia, due to receive a stem cell transplant. The material sequenced was PBMCs, taken before TCRalphabeta/CD19-depleted stem cell transplant. The CDR3: CASSPVAGTINTGELFF. DNA of the CDR3: TGCGCCAGCAGCCCGGTGGCCGGGACAATAAACACCGGGGAGCTGTTTTTT.